The 29 T cell receptor beta chains reported below all come from one sample, sequenced in a study of cytomegalovirus exposure and HLA in healthy donors. PCR used 60 Vbeta primers and 13 Jbeta primers. Clones were sequenced by immunoSEQ multiplex PCR, and TCRdb holds only the in-frame ones, with some missing. Among roughly 110,000 clones, 71% were seen once, and the ten largest hold 2.5% to 3%. Material: PBMCs. Every receptor here comes from a female donor in good health and CMV-seronegative.

In its sample, this clone ranks as medium-sized. The chain recombines TRBV7-9 with TRBJ2-7; 9 bases are a match to TRBD1. Germline values: CDR1 SEHNR, CDR2 FQNEAQ (reference sequence). The CDR3 runs 14 residues. V gave up 5 bases and J gave up 2 bases; unmatched junction bases: 4. For the CDR3, the DNA is TGTGCCAGCAGCGGACAGGGGCGAACCTACGAGCAGTACTTC. This encodes CASSGQGRTYEQYF.

The rearrangement joins TRBV13 to TRBJ2-6; the D gene is possibly TRBD2 (5 bases). Trimming stripped 5 bases from V and 1 base from J, with 9 bases between. The CDR3 is made up of 15 amino acids. Germline V gene data show CDR1 as PRHDT and CDR2 as FYEKMQ (reference sequence). In DNA, the CDR3 is TGTGCCAGCAGCCCGTGGACTTCTGGGGCCAACGTCCTGACTTTC. Protein: CASSPWTSGANVLTF.

This chain uses TRBV7-6 with TRBJ1-4, with unresolved D. CDR1 is SGHVS and CDR2 is FNYEAQ in the germline V gene. Between the trimmed V and J ends, which lost 5 bases and 4 bases, there was a span of 17 bases. The CDR3 runs 16 residues. The CDR3 bases are TGTGCCAGCAGCCCCCGCTCGAGCTCCCTTAATGAAAAACTGTTTTTT. Translated: CASSPRSSSLNEKLFF.

The rearrangement joins TRBV27 to TRBJ2-1, with D perhaps TRBD2 (6 bases). Germline CDR1 is MNHEY and CDR2 is SMNVEV (reference sequence). The length of the CDR3 is 16 residues. V was pared by 3 bases and J by 9 bases, with 21 bases between. The CDR3 nucleotides read TGTGCCAGCAGTTTCTTTCGACAGCACCACGGGGGTGAGCAGTTCTTC. It yields the protein CASSFFRQHHGGEQFF.

This clone was counted a few times. The chain carries TRBV5-1 and TRBJ1-2, with 7 bases aligning to TRBD1. The CDR3 has 14 residues. Trimming took 1 base from V and 5 from J; bases not matched to a gene: 5. In germline, CDR1 is SGHRS, CDR2 YFSETQ. CDR3 DNA: TGCGCCAGCAGCTTGACCGGGACAGAATATGGCTACACCTTC. It specifies CASSLTGTEYGYTF. Full variable domain (remainder filled in from reference TRBV5-1 and TRBJ1-2): KAGVTQTPRYLIKTRGQQVTLSCSPISGHRSVSWYQQTPGQGLQFLFEYFSETQRNKGNFPGRFSGRQFSNSRSEMNVSTLELGDSALYLCASSLTGTEYGYTFGSGTRLTVV.

The chain carries TRBV6-5 and TRBJ1-1; 12 bases are a match to TRBD1. The CDR3 length is 14 residues. Germline assignment: CDR1 MNHEY and CDR2 SVGAGI. V was clipped by 10 bases and J by 7 bases; unmatched bases: 10. Here the CDR3 reads CATRRDRGPGEAFF. In nucleotides, the CDR3 is TGTGCCACGCGCCGGGACAGGGGGCCGGGTGAAGCTTTCTTT.

J is TRBJ2-2 and V is TRBV7-2, with D maybe TRBD1 (5 bases). CDR1 is SGHTA and CDR2 is FQGNSA in the germline V gene. This CDR3 has 14 amino acids. Trimming cost V 5 bases and J 5 bases, with 12 bases left between them. In DNA form, the CDR3 reads TGTGCCAGCAGCCCGCAGACAGATACCGGGGAGCTGTTTTTT. Amino acid sequence: CASSPQTDTGELFF. The full variable domain, rest sourced from reference TRBV7-2 and TRBJ2-2, is GAGVSQSPSNKVTEKGKDVELRCDPISGHTALYWYRQSLGQGLEFLIYFQGNSAPDKSGLPSDRFSAERTGGSVSTLTIQRTQQEDSAVYLCASSPQTDTGELFFGEGSRLTVL.

This clone has more than one count but fewer than ten. The rearrangement joins TRBV28 to TRBJ1-2; weak D call: TRBD1 (6 bases). In germline, CDR1 is MDHEN, CDR2 SYDVKM. This CDR3 has 13 residues. Trimming pared 5 bases from V and 2 bases from J, leaving 9 bases between. CDR3 DNA sequence: TGTGCCAGCAGTGAAACAGGGAACTATGGCTACACCTTC. Protein: CASSETGNYGYTF.

V gene TRBV11-2 combines with J gene TRBJ1-3, with D perhaps matching TRBD1 (5 bases). This CDR3 is built from 15 residues. Trimming cost V 5 bases and J 2 bases, with 13 bases left between them. Germline assignment: CDR1 SGHAT and CDR2 FQNNGV. The CDR3 DNA follows: TGTGCCAGCAGCCGGGGACCGGGGGCTGGAAACACCATATATTTT. It encodes CASSRGPGAGNTIYF. The full variable domain, completed using reference TRBV11-2 and TRBJ1-3, is EAGVAQSPRYKIIEKRQSVAFWCNPISGHATLYWYQQILGQGPKLLIQFQNNGVVDDSQLPKDRFSAERLKGVDSTLKIQPAKLEDSAVYLCASSRGPGAGNTIYFGEGSWLTVV.

The chain recombines TRBV28 with TRBJ2-7; maybe TRBD1 (6 bases). CDR1 and CDR2 from the germline V gene are MDHEN and SYDVKM. This CDR3 comprises 13 residues. V lost 7 bases and J lost 5, with 15 bases in between. CDR3 in amino acids: CASTPGDGDEQYF. The CDR3 coding sequence is TGTGCCAGCACCCCAGGGGATGGGGACGAGCAGTACTTC.

As regards this clone: The junction differs from germline at one of its ends, possibly a read error. The chain recombines TRBV7-9 with TRBJ2-5; D perhaps matches TRBD2 (9 bases). Germline V gene data show CDR1 as SEHNR and CDR2 as FQNEAQ (reference sequence). This CDR3 contains 15 residues. CDR3 residues: CASSLAGQAQETQYF. In nucleotides, the CDR3 is TGTGCCAGCAGCCTAGCGGGACAGGCCCAAGAGACCCAGTACTTC.

The chain uses TRBV15 and TRBJ1-4, with D maybe TRBD1 (5 bases). V was cut by 0 bases and J by 7 bases, with 6 bases left in between. The CDR3 length is 13 residues. CDR1 and CDR2 (germline): LNHNV, YYDKDF (reference sequence). DNA of the CDR3: TGTGCCACCAGCAGAGAAAGGGGTGAAAAACTGTTTTTT. Amino acid sequence: CATSRERGEKLFF. Filled out from reference TRBV15 and TRBJ1-4, the complete variable domain reads DAMVIQNPRYQVTQFGKPVTLSCSQTLNHNVMYWYQQKSSQAPKLLFHYYDKDFNNEADTPDNFQSRRPNTSFCFLDIRSPGLGDTAMYLCATSRERGEKLFFGSGTQLSVL.

V usage is TRBV18 and J usage is TRBJ1-1; D remains unclear. The germline V gene encodes CDR1 KGHSH and CDR2 LQKENI. The CDR3 consists of 14 residues. Between the trimmed V and J ends, which lost 8 bases and 3 bases, there was a span of 16 bases. This CDR3 is CASGKGGLDTEAFF. CDR3 coding DNA: TGTGCCAGCGGCAAGGGAGGGCTGGACACTGAAGCTTTCTTT.

This clone was seen only a few times. The V gene is TRBV27, the J gene TRBJ2-6; possibly TRBD2 for D (5 bases). The CDR3 length is 19 residues. Trimming pared 6 bases from V and 0 bases from J, leaving 21 bases between. Germline V gives CDR1 MNHEY, CDR2 SMNVEV (reference sequence). CDR3 coding DNA: TGTGCCAGCAGACCACTTAGCCCGGGAAGAGGCTCTGGGGCCAACGTCCTGACTTTC. Its translation: CASRPLSPGRGSGANVLTF. Combining the CDR3 with reference TRBV27 and TRBJ2-6 gives the whole variable domain EAQVTQNPRYLITVTGKKLTVTCSQNMNHEYMSWYRQDPGLGLRQIYYSMNVEVTDKGDVPEGYKVSRKEKRNFPLILESPSPNQTSLYFCASRPLSPGRGSGANVLTFGAGSRLTVL.

This chain connects TRBV27 to TRBJ2-7; 10 bases are shared with TRBD1. The germline V gene has CDR1 MNHEY and CDR2 SMNVEV (reference sequence). The CDR3 has 14 residues. V lost 6 bases, J lost 3 bases, and 5 bases stayed unmatched. CDR3 protein: CASSPGQGDYEQYF. CDR3 sequence (DNA): TGTGCCAGCAGCCCCGGACAGGGGGACTACGAGCAGTACTTC.

This clone appeared a few times. The chain couples TRBV7-2 to TRBJ2-5, with D possibly matching TRBD1 (5 bases). The CDR3 spans 14 residues. Trimming removed 5 bases at V and 6 bases at J, with 16 bases between. Germline V gene sequence: CDR1 SGHTA, CDR2 FQGNSA. CDR3 nucleotides: TGTGCCAGCAGCCCCGCCGCTCAGGGTCAGACCCAGTACTTC. Its protein product is CASSPAAQGQTQYF.

The gene calls are TRBV5-1 and TRBJ2-3; TRBD2 agrees at 9 bases. The ends lost 2 bases at V and 1 base at J; junction bases unmatched: 2. The length of the CDR3 is 15 residues. The V gene's germline CDR1 is SGHRS and CDR2 YFSETQ. CDR3 bases: TGCGCCAGCAGCTTCTTAGCGGGGGGCACAGATACGCAGTATTTT. It specifies CASSFLAGGTDTQYF.

The chain employs TRBV11-2 and TRBJ2-1; possibly TRBD2 for D (5 bases). The CDR3 length is 13 residues. Germline V gene lookup returns CDR1 SGHAT and CDR2 FQNNGV. V lost 1 base, J lost 7 bases, and 8 bases lay in between. CDR3: CASSLGLKNEQFF. CDR3 nucleotides: TGTGCCAGCAGCTTAGGACTAAAGAATGAGCAGTTCTTC.

J is TRBJ1-5 and V is TRBV12-5; tentatively, D is TRBD1 (6 bases). Trimming left V 5 bases short and J 4 bases short, with 9 bases between. CDR1 LGHNT and CDR2 FRNRAP come from the germline V gene. This CDR3 contains 13 residues. The CDR3 is CASGPGTNQPQHF. Written as DNA, the CDR3 is TGTGCTAGTGGTCCGGGGACAAATCAGCCCCAGCATTTT.

V and J are TRBV4-1 and TRBJ1-5; 8 bases align to TRBD1. The CDR3 spans 17 residues. Trimming cost V 1 base and J 2 bases; bases outside gene matches: 7. Germline loops: CDR1 MGHRA, CDR2 YSYEKL. CDR3 in DNA: TGCGCCAGCAGCCAAGTATCCCAGGGGGCCGGCAATCAGCCCCAGCATTTT. This sequence encodes CASSQVSQGAGNQPQHF.

This rearrangement joins TRBV27 to TRBJ2-3; TRBD1 matches at 8 bases. This CDR3 is 16 amino acids long. From germline, CDR1 is MNHEY and CDR2 SMNVEV (reference sequence). V gave up 5 bases and J gave up 4 bases; unmatched junction bases: 11. This chain's CDR3 is CASSPQGALGPDTQYF. DNA for the CDR3: TGTGCCAGCAGTCCCCAGGGGGCTCTGGGCCCAGATACGCAGTATTTT.

The genes are TRBV28 and TRBJ2-7; 7 bases fit TRBD2. CDR1 and CDR2 from the germline V gene are MDHEN and SYDVKM. This CDR3 spans 15 amino acids. Trimming removed 6 bases from V and 3 bases from J; junction bases left unmatched: 11. The CDR3 reads CASRALGGSIYEQYF. The CDR3 DNA follows: TGTGCCAGCAGGGCCCTTGGCGGGAGTATCTACGAGCAGTACTTC.

This clone occurred once. The genes are TRBV6-6 and TRBJ1-2; 7 bases fit TRBD1. Germline-derived CDR1 and CDR2 are MNHNY and SVGAGI (reference sequence). This CDR3 comprises 13 residues. Trimming cost V 2 bases and J 8 bases; bases outside gene matches: 5. The CDR3 bases are TGTGCCAGCAGTTACGCCGGGACAGACGGCTACACCTTC. Protein product: CASSYAGTDGYTF.

The CDR3 DNA reads TGTGCCAGCAGTCGAGCGGGAATGGACACCGGGGAGCTGTTTTTT. It codes for CASSRAGMDTGELFF. The chain is built from TRBV5-4 and TRBJ2-2, with TRBD2 matching 7 bases. The V gene end was trimmed by 5 bases and the J gene end by 3 bases; junction bases not matched to a gene: 7. From germline, CDR1 is SGHNT and CDR2 YYREEE (reference sequence). The CDR3 totals 15 residues.

The genes are TRBV5-5 and TRBJ2-2; the match to TRBD1 covers 9 bases. The V segment lost 4 bases and the J segment 5 bases; nucleotides outside the gene matches: 6. Germline values: CDR1 SGHKS, CDR2 YYEKEE (reference sequence). The CDR3 totals 15 residues. The CDR3 loop reads CASSGGQGWTGELFF. The CDR3 DNA follows: TGTGCCAGCAGCGGGGGACAGGGTTGGACCGGGGAGCTGTTTTTT.

This clone was counted between two and nine times. This chain links TRBV5-3 with TRBJ1-1; TRBD1 aligns across 8 bases. TRBV5-3 is an ORF, and what it does is uncertain. Unmatched junction bases numbered 16, after V lost 3 bases and J lost 3 bases. This CDR3 spans 18 amino acids. CDR3 amino acids: CARSSNLDRAAQDTEAFF. The CDR3 DNA is TGTGCCAGAAGCTCAAACTTGGACAGGGCCGCTCAGGACACTGAAGCTTTCTTT.

Only one count was recorded for this clone. The chain links TRBV5-4 to TRBJ2-5; 12 nucleotides line up with TRBD2. CDR1 and CDR2 from the germline V gene are SGHNT and YYREEE (reference sequence). CDR3 length: 19 amino acids. The trim removed 4 bases at V and 7 bases at J, leaving 20 bases unmatched. The CDR3 reads CASSLRPSGRALLIGTQYF. CDR3 coding DNA: TGTGCCAGCAGCCTACGCCCTAGCGGGAGGGCCTTATTGATCGGGACCCAGTACTTC.

V is TRBV2 and J is TRBJ1-2; 7 positions agree with TRBD1. The trim removed 7 bases at V and 2 bases at J, leaving 7 bases unmatched. This CDR3 spans 14 amino acids. CDR1 and CDR2 from the germline V gene are SNHLY and FYNNEI. The DNA for the CDR3 is TGTGCCAGCACTGGGACAGCGAGAAACTATGGCTACACCTTC. It translates to CASTGTARNYGYTF.

The rearrangement uses TRBV29-1 and TRBJ2-1; 14 positions agree with TRBD2. The germline V gene has CDR1 SQVTM and CDR2 ANQGSEA. The CDR3 spans 15 residues. V was pared by 4 bases and J by 6 bases, with 5 bases of the junction left unmatched. The CDR3 DNA sequence: TGCAGCGTTGGACTAGCGGGAGGGCCTGGCAATGAGCAGTTCTTC. This sequence encodes CSVGLAGGPGNEQFF.